The 8 T cell receptor beta chains reported below all come from one sample, sequenced in a study of cytomegalovirus exposure and HLA in healthy donors. PCR involved 60 Vbeta and 13 Jbeta primers. This table comes from immunoSEQ multiplex PCR, and its TCRdb copy is limited to in-frame clones, with some not included. The profile shows some 250,000 clones, roughly 82% of them singletons. Input material: PBMCs. These receptors were obtained from a woman between 40 and 50 years old in good health and CMV-seropositive.

V gene TRBV7-9 combines with J gene TRBJ1-5; D unresolved. Germline CDR1 SEHNR, CDR2 FQNEAQ (reference sequence). V lost 1 base and J lost 7, with 8 bases in between. The length of the CDR3 is 13 residues. The CDR3: CASSLDLRQPQHF. CDR3 DNA sequence: TGTGCCAGCAGCTTAGATTTGAGACAGCCCCAGCATTTT. Combining the CDR3 with reference TRBV7-9 and TRBJ1-5 gives the whole variable domain DTGVSQNPRHKITKRGQNVTFRCDPISEHNRLYWYRQTLGQGPEFLTYFQNEAQLEKSRLLSDRFSAERPKGSFSTLEIQRTEQGDSAMYLCASSLDLRQPQHFGDGTRLSIL.

This chain connects TRBV30 to TRBJ2-1; 8 bases fit TRBD2. The CDR3 contains 16 residues. V gave up 4 bases and J gave up 1 base; unmatched junction bases: 9. Looked up from germline, CDR1 is GTSNPN and CDR2 is SVGIG (reference sequence). CDR3 sequence (DNA): TGTGCCTGGACCGTCGCTAGCGGGCGGTCCTACAATGAGCAGTTCTTC. Translated, it gives CAWTVASGRSYNEQFF.

The genes are TRBV19 and TRBJ1-3, with D tentatively TRBD1 (6 bases). The V end was cut by 5 bases, the J end by 2 bases, with 7 bases between. The germline gives CDR1 LNHDA, CDR2 SQIVND (reference sequence). The CDR3 contains 13 residues. This CDR3 reads CASSRDTGNTIYF. The CDR3 bases are TGTGCCAGTAGTCGGGACACTGGAAACACCATATATTTT.

This chain links TRBV2 with TRBJ2-5, with TRBD2 matching 9 bases. V trimming: 8 bases; J trimming: 6 bases; junction bases outside the gene matches: 16. CDR3 length: 16 residues. CDR1 and CDR2 from the germline V gene are SNHLY and FYNNEI. CDR3 amino acids: CASGEPGLAGTKTQYF. CDR3 DNA sequence: TGTGCCAGCGGGGAACCGGGACTAGCTGGGACCAAGACCCAGTACTTC.

The V and J genes are TRBV4-2 and TRBJ2-7; TRBD1 aligns across 7 bases. Germline CDR1 LGHNA, CDR2 YNFKEQ. V dropped 5 bases and J dropped 0; count of bases not matched to a gene: 7. This CDR3 has 15 residues. CDR3 sequence: CASSVGTEVSYEQYF. In DNA, the CDR3 is TGTGCCAGCAGCGTAGGGACAGAGGTCTCCTACGAGCAGTACTTC.

The chain uses TRBV6-5 and TRBJ1-2; D is possibly TRBD1 (6 bases). V was pared by 0 bases and J by 4 bases, with 12 bases between. The CDR3 is made up of 15 amino acids. The germline gives CDR1 MNHEY, CDR2 SVGAGI. The DNA of the CDR3 is TGTGCCAGCAGTTACTCCGGCACAGGGCTCTATGGCTACACCTTC. It encodes CASSYSGTGLYGYTF.

This chain links TRBV7-9 with TRBJ1-2; D is ambiguous. Trimming left V 5 bases short and J 2 bases short, with 15 bases between. Looked up from germline, CDR1 is SEHNR and CDR2 is FQNEAQ (reference sequence). CDR3 length: 15 amino acids. The CDR3 spells CASSRGSTDNYGYTF. Here the CDR3 DNA reads TGTGCCAGCAGCCGAGGATCGACTGACAACTATGGCTACACCTTC.

The V call is TRBV9, the J call TRBJ1-3; D is uncertain. Per germline, CDR1 SGDLS and CDR2 YYNGEE. The CDR3 consists of 17 residues. The V end was cut by 0 bases, the J end by 0 bases, with 13 bases between. The CDR3 DNA is TGTGCCAGCAGCGTAGAATCCCAGATCCTCTCTGGAAACACCATATATTTT. Translation gives CASSVESQILSGNTIYF.